The T cell receptor beta chain described here comes from a study of blood T cell repertoires in COVID-19. In the study overall: Researchers got acute and convalescent COVID-19 samples from the United States, Italy and Spain.

Trimming stripped 6 bases from V and 0 bases from J, with 12 bases between. CDR3 length: 15 amino acids. Germline V CDR1 and CDR2: MNHEY, SMNVEV (reference sequence). Original handling: Reference gene primers were amplified, and this amplification served to estimate nucleated cell counts. Libraries were prepared by immunoSEQ multiplex PCR; TCRdb keeps only in-frame clonotypes and omits some of them. V, J and clone size reflect that table, while D and trimming were determined from the DNA. The profile shows 140,000 to 150,000 clones, 80% to 90% of them singletons. Material: peripheral blood. The chain is built from TRBV27 and TRBJ1-5, with TRBD1 as a possible D gene (6 bases). The receptor comes from a man in his fifties or sixties with active or convalescent COVID-19. CDR3 residues: CASRTGHHSNQPQHF. CDR3 nucleotide sequence: TGTGCCAGCAGGACGGGACACCATAGCAATCAGCCCCAGCATTTT.